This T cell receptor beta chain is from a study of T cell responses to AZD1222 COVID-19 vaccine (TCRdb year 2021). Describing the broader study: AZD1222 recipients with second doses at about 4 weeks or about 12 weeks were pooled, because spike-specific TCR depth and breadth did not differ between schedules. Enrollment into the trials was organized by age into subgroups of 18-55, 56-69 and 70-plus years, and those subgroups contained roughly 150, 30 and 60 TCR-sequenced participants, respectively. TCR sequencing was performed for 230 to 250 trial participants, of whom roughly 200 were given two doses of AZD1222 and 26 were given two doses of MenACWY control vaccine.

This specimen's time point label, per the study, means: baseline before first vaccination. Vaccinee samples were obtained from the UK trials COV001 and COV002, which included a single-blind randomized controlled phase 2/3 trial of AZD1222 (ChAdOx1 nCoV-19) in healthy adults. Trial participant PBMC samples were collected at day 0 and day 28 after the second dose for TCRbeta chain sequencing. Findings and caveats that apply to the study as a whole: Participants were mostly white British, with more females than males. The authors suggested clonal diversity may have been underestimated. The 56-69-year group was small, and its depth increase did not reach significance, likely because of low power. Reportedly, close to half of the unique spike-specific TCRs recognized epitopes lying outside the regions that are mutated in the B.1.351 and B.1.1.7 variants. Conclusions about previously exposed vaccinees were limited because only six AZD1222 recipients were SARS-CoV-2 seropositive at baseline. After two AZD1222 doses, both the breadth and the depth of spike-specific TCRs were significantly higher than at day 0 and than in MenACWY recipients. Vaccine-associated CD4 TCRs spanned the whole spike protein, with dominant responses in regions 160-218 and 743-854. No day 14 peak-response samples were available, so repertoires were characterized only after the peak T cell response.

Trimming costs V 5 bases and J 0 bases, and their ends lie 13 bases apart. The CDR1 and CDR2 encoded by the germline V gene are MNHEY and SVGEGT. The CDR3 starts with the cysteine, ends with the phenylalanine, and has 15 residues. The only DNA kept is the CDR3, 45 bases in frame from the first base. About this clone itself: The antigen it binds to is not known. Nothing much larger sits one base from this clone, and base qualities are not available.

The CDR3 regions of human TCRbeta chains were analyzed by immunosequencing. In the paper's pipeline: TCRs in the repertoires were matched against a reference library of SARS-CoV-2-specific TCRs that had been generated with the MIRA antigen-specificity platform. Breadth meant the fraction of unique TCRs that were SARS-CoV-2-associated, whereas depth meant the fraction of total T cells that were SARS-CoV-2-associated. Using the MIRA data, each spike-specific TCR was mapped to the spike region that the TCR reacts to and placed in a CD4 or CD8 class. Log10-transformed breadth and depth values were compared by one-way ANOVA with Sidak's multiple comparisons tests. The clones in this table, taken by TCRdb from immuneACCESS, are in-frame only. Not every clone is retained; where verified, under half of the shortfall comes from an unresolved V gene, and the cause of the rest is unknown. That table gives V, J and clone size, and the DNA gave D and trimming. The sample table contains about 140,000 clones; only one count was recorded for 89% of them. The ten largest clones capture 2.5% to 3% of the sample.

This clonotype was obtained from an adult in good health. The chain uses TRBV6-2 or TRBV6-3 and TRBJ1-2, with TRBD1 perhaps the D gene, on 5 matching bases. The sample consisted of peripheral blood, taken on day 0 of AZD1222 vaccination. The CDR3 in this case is CASSARGATNYGYTF. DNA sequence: TGTGCCAGCAGTGCCAGAGGGGCGACTAACTATGGCTACACCTTC.